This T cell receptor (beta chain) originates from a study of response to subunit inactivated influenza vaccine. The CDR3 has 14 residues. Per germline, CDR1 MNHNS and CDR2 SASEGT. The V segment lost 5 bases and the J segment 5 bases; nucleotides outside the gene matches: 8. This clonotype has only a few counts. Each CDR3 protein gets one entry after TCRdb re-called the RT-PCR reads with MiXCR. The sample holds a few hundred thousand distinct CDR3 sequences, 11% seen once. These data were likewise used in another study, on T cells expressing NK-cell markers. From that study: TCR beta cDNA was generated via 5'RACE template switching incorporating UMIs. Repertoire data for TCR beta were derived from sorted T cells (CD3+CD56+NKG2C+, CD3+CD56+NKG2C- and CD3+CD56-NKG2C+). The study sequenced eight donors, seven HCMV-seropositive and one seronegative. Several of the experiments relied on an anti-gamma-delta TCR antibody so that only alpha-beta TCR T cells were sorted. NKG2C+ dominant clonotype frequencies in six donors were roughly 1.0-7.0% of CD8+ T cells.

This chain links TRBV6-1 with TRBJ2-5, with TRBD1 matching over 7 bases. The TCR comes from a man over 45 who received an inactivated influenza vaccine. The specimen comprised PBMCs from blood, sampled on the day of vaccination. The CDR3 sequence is CASSPDRVYETQYF. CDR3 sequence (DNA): TGTGCCAGCAGTCCCGACAGGGTTTACGAGACCCAGTACTTC.